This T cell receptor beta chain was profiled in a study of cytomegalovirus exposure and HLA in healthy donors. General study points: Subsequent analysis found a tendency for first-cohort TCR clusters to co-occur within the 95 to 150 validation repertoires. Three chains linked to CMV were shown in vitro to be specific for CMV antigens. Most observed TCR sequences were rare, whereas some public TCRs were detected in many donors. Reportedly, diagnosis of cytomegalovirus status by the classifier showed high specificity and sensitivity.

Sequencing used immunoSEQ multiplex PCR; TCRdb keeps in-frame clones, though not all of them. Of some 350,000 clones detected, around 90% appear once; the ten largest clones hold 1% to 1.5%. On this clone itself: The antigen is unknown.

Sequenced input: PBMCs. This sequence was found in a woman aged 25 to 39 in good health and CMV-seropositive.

Written as DNA, the CDR3 is TGTGCCAGCAGCGTAGCAGCGGGGGGCACAGATACGCAGTATTTT. Protein sequence: CASSVAAGGTDTQYF. The chain employs TRBV9 and TRBJ2-3, with TRBD2 matching over 8 bases. CDR1 is SGDLS and CDR2 is YYNGEE in the germline V gene. With 0 bases clipped from V and 1 base from J, the junction kept 1 base outside the gene matches. This CDR3 spans 15 amino acids.